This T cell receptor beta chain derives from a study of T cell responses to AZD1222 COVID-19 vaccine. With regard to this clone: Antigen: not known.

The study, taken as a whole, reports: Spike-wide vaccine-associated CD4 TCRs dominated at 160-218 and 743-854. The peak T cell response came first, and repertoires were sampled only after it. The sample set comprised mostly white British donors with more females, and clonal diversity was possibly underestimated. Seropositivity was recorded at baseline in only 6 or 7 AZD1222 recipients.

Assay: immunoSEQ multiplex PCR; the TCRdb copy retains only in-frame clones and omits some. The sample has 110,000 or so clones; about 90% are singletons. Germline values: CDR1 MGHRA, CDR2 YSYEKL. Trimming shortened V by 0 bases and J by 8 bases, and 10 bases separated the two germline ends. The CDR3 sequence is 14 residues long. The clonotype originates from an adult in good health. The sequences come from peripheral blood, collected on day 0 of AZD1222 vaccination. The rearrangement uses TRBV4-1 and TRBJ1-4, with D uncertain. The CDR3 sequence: CASSQEKSSEKLFF. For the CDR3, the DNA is TGCGCCAGCAGCCAAGAGAAAAGTTCCGAAAAACTGTTTTTT.